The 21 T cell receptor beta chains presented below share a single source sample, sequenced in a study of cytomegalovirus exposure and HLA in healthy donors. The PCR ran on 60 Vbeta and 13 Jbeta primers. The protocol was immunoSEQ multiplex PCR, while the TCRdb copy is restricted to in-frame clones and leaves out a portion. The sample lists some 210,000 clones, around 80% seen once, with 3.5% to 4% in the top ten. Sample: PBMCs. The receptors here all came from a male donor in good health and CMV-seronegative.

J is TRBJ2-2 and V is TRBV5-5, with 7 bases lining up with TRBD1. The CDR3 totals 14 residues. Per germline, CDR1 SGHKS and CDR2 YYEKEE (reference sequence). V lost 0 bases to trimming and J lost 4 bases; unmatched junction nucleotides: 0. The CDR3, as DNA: TGTGCCAGCAGCTTGGGACAGGGCACCGGGGAGCTGTTTTTT. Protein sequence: CASSLGQGTGELFF.

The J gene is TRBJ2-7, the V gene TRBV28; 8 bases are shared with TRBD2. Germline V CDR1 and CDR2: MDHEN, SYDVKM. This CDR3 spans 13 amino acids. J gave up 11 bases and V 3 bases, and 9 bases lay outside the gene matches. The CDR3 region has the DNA TGTGCCAGCAGTTTTAGGGGCCCGGGAGGGGAGTACTTC. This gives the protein CASSFRGPGGEYF.

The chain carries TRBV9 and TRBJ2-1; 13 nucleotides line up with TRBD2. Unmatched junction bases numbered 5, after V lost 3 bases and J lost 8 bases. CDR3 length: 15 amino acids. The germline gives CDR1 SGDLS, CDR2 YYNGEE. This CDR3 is CASSAGLAGAHEQFF. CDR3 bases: TGTGCCAGCAGCGCCGGACTAGCGGGAGCTCATGAGCAGTTCTTC. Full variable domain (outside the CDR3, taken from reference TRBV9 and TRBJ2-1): DSGVTQTPKHLITATGQRVTLRCSPRSGDLSVYWYQQSLDQGLQFLIQYYNGEERAKGNILERFSAQQFPDLHSELNLSSLELGDSALYFCASSAGLAGAHEQFFGPGTRLTVL.

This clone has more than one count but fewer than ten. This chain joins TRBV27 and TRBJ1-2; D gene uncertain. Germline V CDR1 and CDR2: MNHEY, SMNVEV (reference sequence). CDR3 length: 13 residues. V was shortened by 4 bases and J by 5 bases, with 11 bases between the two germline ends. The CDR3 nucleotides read TGTGCCAGCAGTTGGGCCACCGAATATGGCTACACCTTC. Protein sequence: CASSWATEYGYTF.

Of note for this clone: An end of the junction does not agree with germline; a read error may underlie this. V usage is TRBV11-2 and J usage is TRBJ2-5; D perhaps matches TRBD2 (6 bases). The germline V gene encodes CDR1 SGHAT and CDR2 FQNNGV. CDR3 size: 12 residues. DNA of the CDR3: TGTGCCAGCAGATTAGGAGGGGAGACCCAGTACTTC. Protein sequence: CASRLGGETQYF. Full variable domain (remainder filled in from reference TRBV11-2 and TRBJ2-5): EAGVAQSPRYKIIEKRQSVAFWCNPISGHATLYWYQQILGQGPKLLIQFQNNGVVDDSQLPKDRFSAERLKGVDSTLKIQPAKLEDSAVYLCASRLGGETQYFGPGTRLLVL.

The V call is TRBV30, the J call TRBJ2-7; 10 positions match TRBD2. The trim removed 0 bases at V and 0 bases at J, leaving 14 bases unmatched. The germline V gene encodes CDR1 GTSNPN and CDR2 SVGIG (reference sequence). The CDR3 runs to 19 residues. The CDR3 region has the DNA TGTGCCTGGAGTGTTTCTAGCGGGAGAAAGGGTCAGAGCTCCTACGAGCAGTACTTC. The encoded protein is CAWSVSSGRKGQSSYEQYF.

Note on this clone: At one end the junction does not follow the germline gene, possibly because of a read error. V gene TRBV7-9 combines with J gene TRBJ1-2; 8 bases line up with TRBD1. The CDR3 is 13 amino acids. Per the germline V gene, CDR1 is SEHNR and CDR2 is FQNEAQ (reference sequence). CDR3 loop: CSSSQQGVYGYTF. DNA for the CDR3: TGTTCCAGCAGCCAACAGGGGGTCTATGGCTACACCTTC.

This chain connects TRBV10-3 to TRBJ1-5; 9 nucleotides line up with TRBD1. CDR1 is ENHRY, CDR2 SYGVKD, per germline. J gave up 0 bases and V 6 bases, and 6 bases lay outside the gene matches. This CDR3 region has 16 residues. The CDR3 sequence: CAISPGQGNSNQPQHF. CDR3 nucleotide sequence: TGTGCCATCAGCCCGGGACAGGGCAATAGCAATCAGCCCCAGCATTTT.

CDR3 residues: CASSLGGTAFNEQFF. The CDR3 region has the DNA TGCGCCAGCAGCTTGGGAGGGACAGCCTTCAATGAGCAGTTCTTC. The rearrangement uses TRBV5-1 and TRBJ2-1; 7 nucleotides agree with TRBD1. Trimming took 0 bases from V and 6 from J; bases not matched to a gene: 6. The CDR3 loop spans 15 amino acids. CDR1 is SGHRS and CDR2 is YFSETQ in the germline V gene.

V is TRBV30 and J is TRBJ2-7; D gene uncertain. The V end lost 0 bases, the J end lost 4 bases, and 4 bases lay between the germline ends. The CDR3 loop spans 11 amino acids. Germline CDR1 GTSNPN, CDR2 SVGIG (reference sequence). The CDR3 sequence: CAWSVVYEQYF. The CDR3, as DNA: TGTGCCTGGAGTGTCGTTTACGAGCAGTACTTC.

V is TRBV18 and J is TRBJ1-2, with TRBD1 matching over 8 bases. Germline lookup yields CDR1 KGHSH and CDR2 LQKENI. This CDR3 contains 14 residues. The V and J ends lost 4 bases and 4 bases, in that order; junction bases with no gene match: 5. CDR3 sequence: CASSLDRGPYGYTF. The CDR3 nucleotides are TGTGCCAGCTCACTAGACAGGGGTCCCTATGGCTACACCTTC.

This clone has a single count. This CDR3 reads CSVGSGRGGEQFF. The CDR3 nucleotides are TGCAGCGTCGGTAGCGGGAGAGGCGGTGAGCAGTTCTTC. The rearrangement links TRBV29-1 to TRBJ2-1, with TRBD2 identical over 9 bases. The V and J ends lost 6 bases and 9 bases, in that order; junction bases with no gene match: 9. CDR3 length equals 13 residues. From germline, CDR1 is SQVTM and CDR2 ANQGSEA.

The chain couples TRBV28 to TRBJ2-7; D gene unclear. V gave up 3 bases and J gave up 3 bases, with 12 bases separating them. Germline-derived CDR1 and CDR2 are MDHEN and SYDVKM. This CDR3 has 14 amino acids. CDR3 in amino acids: CASSLESLGYEQYF. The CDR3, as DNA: TGTGCCAGCAGTTTGGAGTCCCTTGGCTACGAGCAGTACTTC.

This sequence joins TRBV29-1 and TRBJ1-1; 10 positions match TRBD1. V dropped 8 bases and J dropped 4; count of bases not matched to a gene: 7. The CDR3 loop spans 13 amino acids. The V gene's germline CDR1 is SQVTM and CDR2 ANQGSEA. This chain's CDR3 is CSSRQGAITEAFF. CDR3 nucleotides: TGCAGCTCCCGACAGGGGGCGATCACTGAAGCTTTCTTT.

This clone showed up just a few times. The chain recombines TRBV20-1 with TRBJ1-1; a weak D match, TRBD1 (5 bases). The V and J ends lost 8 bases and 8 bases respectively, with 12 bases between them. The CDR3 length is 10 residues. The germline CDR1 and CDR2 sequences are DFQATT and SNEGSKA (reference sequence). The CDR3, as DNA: TGCAGTATGGGGCAGCCCGAAGCTTTCTTT. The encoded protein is CSMGQPEAFF.

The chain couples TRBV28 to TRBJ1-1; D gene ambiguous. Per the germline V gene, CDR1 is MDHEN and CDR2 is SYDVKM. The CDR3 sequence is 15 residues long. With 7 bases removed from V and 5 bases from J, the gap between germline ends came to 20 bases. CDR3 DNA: TGTGCCAGCATTTGGGGAGCAGCCCTAGGGACTGAAGCTTTCTTT. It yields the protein CASIWGAALGTEAFF.

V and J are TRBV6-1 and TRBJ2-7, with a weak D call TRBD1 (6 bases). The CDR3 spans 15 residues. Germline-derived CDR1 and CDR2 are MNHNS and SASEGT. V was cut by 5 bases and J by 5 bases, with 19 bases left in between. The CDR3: CASSPQGALGDEQYF. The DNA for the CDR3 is TGTGCCAGCAGTCCACAGGGCGCCCTCGGGGACGAGCAGTACTTC.

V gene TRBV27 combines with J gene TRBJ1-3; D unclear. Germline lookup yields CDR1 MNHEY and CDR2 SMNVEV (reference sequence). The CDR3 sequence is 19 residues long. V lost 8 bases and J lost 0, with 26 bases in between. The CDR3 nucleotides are TGTGCCAGCGCTATTACTGGGTTCTTTCGGACTGCCTCTGGAAACACCATATATTTT. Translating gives CASAITGFFRTASGNTIYF.

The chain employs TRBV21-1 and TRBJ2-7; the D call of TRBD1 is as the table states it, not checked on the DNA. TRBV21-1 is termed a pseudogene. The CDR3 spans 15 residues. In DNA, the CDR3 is TGTGCCAGCAGCAGGGGACAGGGACCAACCTACGAGCAGTACTTC. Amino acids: CASSRGQGPTYEQYF.

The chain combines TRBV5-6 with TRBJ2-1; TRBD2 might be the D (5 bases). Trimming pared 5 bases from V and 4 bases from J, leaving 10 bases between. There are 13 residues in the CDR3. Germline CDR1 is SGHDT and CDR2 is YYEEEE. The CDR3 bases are TGTGCCAGCAGGAAAACGGGATACAATGAGCAGTTCTTC. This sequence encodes CASRKTGYNEQFF.

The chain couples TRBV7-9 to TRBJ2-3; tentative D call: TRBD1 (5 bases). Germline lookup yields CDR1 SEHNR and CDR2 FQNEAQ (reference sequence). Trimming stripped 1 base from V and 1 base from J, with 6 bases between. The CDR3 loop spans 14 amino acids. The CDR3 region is CASSLEQGTDTQYF. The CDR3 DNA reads TGTGCCAGCAGCTTAGAACAGGGCACAGATACGCAGTATTTT.